This entry describes one T cell receptor (beta chain). Its antigen specificity is not known. The junction does not match germline at one end; this may be a read error. The same CDR3 arises from other DNA sequences in this sample as well. At diagnosis, peripheral blood, uninvolved tumor-adjacent lung and tumor were collected and stored as a combination of fresh-frozen and FFPE material. Blood samples were analyzed as peripheral blood mononuclear cells for TCR repertoire profiling. The data were obtained in a study of T cells in localized non-small cell lung cancer (TCRdb year 2020). As for the study more broadly: The study analyzed T cell repertoires of 200 to 250 early-stage NSCLC patients, comparing tumors and uninvolved tumor-adjacent lungs. The cohort was made up of about 240 treatment-naive NSCLC patients whose localized lung tumors had been resected. NSCLC patients had a mean age of roughly 66 years, and around 130 were male and around 99 female.

Taken from cysteine to phenylalanine, the CDR3 has 15 residues. Only CDR3 DNA is held: 45 bases, read in frame from base 1. Per the germline V gene (reference sequence), GTSNPN is the CDR1 and SVGIG is the CDR2. General study outcomes and caveats: Longer overall survival was associated with higher T cell density in blood, whereas shorter survival was associated with higher clonality in adjacent lung. The highest T cell clonality was observed in uninvolved tumor-adjacent lung, where clonality exceeded that of tumor, suggesting that antigenic responses were more focused in uninvolved tumor-adjacent lung. Because the study design was exploratory, TCR variables were selected using unadjusted p-values without false-discovery rate correction. A median of roughly 56 of the top 100 tumor clones were detected in paired uninvolved adjacent lung, and around 30 of these tumor clones were also found among the top 100 clones of the paired uninvolved adjacent lung. Multi-region tumor sequencing was not performed, so intratumor heterogeneity could not be excluded.

TCR beta CDR3 regions were sequenced from DNA using the immunoSEQ Assay. From the authors' description of their analysis: To compute T cell density, TCR beta template counts were normalized to usable DNA, which was estimated by amplifying housekeeping genes. Using the preseqR package, richness was estimated by extrapolating to 120,000 templates for tissue samples and 400,000 templates for PBMC samples. Clonality was defined by subtracting Pielou's evenness from one. Tissue-enriched TCRs were identified through differential abundance testing performed on productive amino-acid clonotypes, with a minimum total count of 5 and an alpha of 0.1. The Jaccard Index and the Morisita Overlap Index were used to quantify repertoire overlap between compartments. GLIPH grouped TCR beta CDR3s together with public tetramer-defined viral CDR3s, and a viral motif had to include at least three viral sequences and also show V-gene enrichment. TCRdb re-hosts the immuneACCESS table, in-frame sequences only. Its copies lack some clones; in the studies checked, an unresolved V gene accounts for under half of them, and the cause for the rest is not known. The V and J calls and the clone size are those of that table, but D and trimming were determined from the DNA. Present in this sample are approximately 76,000 clones, 75% to 85% of which were seen just once. Together, the top ten hold roughly 9% of the sample.

Recombination joined TRBV30 with TRBJ2-7, with the D gene uncertain. The sample was peripheral blood, taken before any cancer treatment. The TCR comes from a female donor of 60 years or more with stage I lung adenocarcinoma. At the DNA level, the sequence is TGCGCCTGTCGACGACCCCCTGGGCCGGGCTACGAGCAGTACTTC. Translated, it gives CACRRPPGPGYEQYF.